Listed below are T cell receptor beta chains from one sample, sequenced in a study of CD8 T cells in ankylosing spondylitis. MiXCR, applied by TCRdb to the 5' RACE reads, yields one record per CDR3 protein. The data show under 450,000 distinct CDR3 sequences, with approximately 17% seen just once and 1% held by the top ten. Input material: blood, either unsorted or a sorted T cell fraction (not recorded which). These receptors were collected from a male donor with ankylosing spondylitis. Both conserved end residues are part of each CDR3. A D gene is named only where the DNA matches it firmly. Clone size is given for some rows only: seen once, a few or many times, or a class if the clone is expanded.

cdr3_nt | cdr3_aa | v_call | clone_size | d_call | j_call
TGTGCCAGCAGCGTAGGAGCAGGGGTTACTGAAGCTTTCTTT | CASSVGAGVTEAFF | TRBV9 | - | - | TRBJ1-1
TGTGCCAGCAGTCTCGGGGGGAGTGAAAACACCATATATTTT | CASSLGGSENTIYF | TRBV28 | - | - | TRBJ1-3
TGTGCCAGCAGCTTGGGCCTGGGGGGAAGGACTGAAGCTTTCTTT | CASSLGLGGRTEAFF | TRBV5-6 | few | - | TRBJ1-1
TGTGCCAGCAGCTTAGATCTCGGCAGGCGGACAACTAATGAAAAACTGTTTTTT | CASSLDLGRRTTNEKLFF | TRBV11-2 | few | - | TRBJ1-4
TGTGCCAGCAGCCTAGGGTTGGGGGCCCGCGAGCAGTACTTC | CASSLGLGAREQYF | TRBV3-1 | - | - | TRBJ2-7
TGCAGTGCTAGTCGGCTGCGGGAGATTTACAATGAGCAGTTCTTC | CSASRLREIYNEQFF | TRBV20-1 | - | TRBD2 | TRBJ2-1
TGCAGTGCAAATCCCATATACAATGAGCAGTTCTTC | CSANPIYNEQFF | TRBV20-1 | few | - | TRBJ2-1
TGCGCCAGCAGCCGATCGACTAGCGGGGATTACTACGAGCAGTACTTC | CASSRSTSGDYYEQYF | TRBV4-1 | - | TRBD2 | TRBJ2-7
TGTGCCAGCAGTGCTAGACAGGGCCCGAACACTGAAGCTTTCTTT | CASSARQGPNTEAFF | TRBV9 | many | TRBD1 | TRBJ1-1
TGTGCCAGCAGTTTTGGGCGGACTATTTCCGCGGCTGAGCAGTTCTTC | CASSFGRTISAAEQFF | TRBV12-3/TRBV12-4 | - | - | TRBJ2-1
TGTGCCAGCAGGAGAGCTAGCTATACCTACAATGAGCAGTTCTTC | CASRRASYTYNEQFF | TRBV6-2/TRBV6-3 | - | - | TRBJ2-1
TGTGCCAGCAGCTTACAACCTCACACCGGGGAGCTGTTTTTT | CASSLQPHTGELFF | TRBV7-9 | few | - | TRBJ2-2
TGCAGTCCTCTACGACAGGGGGTAAATGAGCAGTTCTTC | CSPLRQGVNEQFF | TRBV20-1 | few | TRBD1 | TRBJ2-1
TGTGCCAGCATCGCCGCGCTTCCTAACTATGGCTACACCTTC | CASIAALPNYGYTF | TRBV6-2/TRBV6-3 | - | - | TRBJ1-2
TGCAGTGCTAGTGGGGCCAAGGGCTTGGGGACAGATACGCAGTATTTT | CSASGAKGLGTDTQYF | TRBV20-1 | few | - | TRBJ2-3